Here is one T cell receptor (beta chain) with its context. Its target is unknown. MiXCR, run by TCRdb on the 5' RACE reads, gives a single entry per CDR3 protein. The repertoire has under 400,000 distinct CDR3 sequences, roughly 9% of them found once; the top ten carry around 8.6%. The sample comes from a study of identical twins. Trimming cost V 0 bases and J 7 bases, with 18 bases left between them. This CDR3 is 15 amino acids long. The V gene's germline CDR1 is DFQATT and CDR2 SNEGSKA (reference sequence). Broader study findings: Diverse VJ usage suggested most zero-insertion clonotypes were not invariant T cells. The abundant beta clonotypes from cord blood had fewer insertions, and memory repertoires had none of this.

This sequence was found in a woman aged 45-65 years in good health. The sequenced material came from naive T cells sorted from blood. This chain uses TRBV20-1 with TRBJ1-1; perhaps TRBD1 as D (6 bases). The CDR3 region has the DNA TGCAGTGCTAGAGATCGGGGGGGTGGCAGGGGTGAAGCTTTCTTT. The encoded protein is CSARDRGGGRGEAFF.